This T cell receptor beta chain appears in the sequencing data of a study of blood T cell repertoires in COVID-19 (dated by TCRdb to 2020 to 2021). Describing the broader study: Collaborator samples came from the United States, Italy and Spain and covered acute and convalescent phases of COVID-19. The material from the prospective study consisted of cDNA or gDNA derived from T cells, B-cell-depleted T cells, or PBMCs. Sample metadata almost always included a de-identified subject ID, COVID-19 status, age in years and sex. The samples were drawn from two sources: the first 160 participants of the ongoing ImmuneRACE study, and approximately 1,300 subjects contributed by 6 global collaborators. The repertoires were made available in a free public database intended to serve as a resource for research on the immune response to SARS-CoV-2. Subjects who had been exposed to COVID-19, were actively infected with it, or had recovered from it provided the deeply sampled blood TCRbeta repertoires that made up the dataset. Where available, HLA class I and class II types were taken from metadata supplied by the sample provider and were not determined by assay-based typing. What the research found in general, with its limitations: The amount of clinical and demographic metadata varied by source and participant and was provided uncurated.

Each collaborating institution followed its own protocols to collect whole blood in K2EDTA tubes. For TCRbeta analysis, collaborators shipped samples as frozen whole blood, isolated PBMCs, or DNA extracted from either of those sample types. TCRbeta CDR3 regions were amplified from genomic DNA using the immunoSEQ Assay, a bias-controlled multiplex PCR. Under the source paper's analysis protocol: The number of nucleated cells in each sample was estimated by amplification of reference gene primers within the assay. To quantify the absolute abundance of each unique TCRbeta CDR3 rearrangement, sequence reads were collapsed and filtered. For each sample, productive Simpson clonality was calculated as the square root of Simpson's diversity index over productive rearrangements. As stored in TCRdb, this immuneACCESS dataset retains in-frame rearrangements with V and J assigned. A fraction of the clones does not appear; measured against another copy, unresolved V genes explain less than half of the discrepancy, and the remainder lacks a known reason. V and J calls plus clone size are reproduced from that table; the DNA served to infer D and trimming. Counted in this sample were roughly 63,000 clones; 70% to 80% of them appeared once. The ten top clones hold 25% to 35% of the sample.

As for this clone: What this receptor recognizes is not known. Base qualities were left out, and no much larger clone turns up one base away.

Per the germline V gene (reference sequence), LGHDT is the CDR1 and YNNKEL is the CDR2. Its CDR3 holds 15 amino acids, cysteine through phenylalanine. The DNA shown is the 45-base CDR3, in frame from base 1. The V end gives up 2 bases and the J end 2 bases, leaving 5 bases in the junction not matched to a gene. Recombination connected TRBV3-1 (or the pseudogene TRBV3-2) to TRBJ2-7; TRBD1 fits 8 bases in the junction. The TCR sequence derives from a human donor in a cohort sampled during active COVID-19. The sequenced sample was peripheral blood. The sequenced DNA: TGTGCCAGCAGCCAAAGACAGGGGCAGACCTACGAGCAGTACTTC. The translation is CASSQRQGQTYEQYF.